This TCR beta chain was sequenced in a study of CD8 T cells in ankylosing spondylitis. Overall study findings and caveats: A motif of 7 to 9 highly homologous TCR beta variants was seen as apparently characteristic of ankylosing spondylitis blood.

The CDR3 length is 12 residues. V lost 2 bases to trimming and J lost 5 bases, with 10 bases between them. Germline CDR1 DFQATT, CDR2 SNEGSKA (reference sequence). This clonotype was recorded at least ten times. Its antigen is still unknown. Using its own MiXCR run on the 5' RACE reads, TCRdb lists one record per CDR3 protein. Of 700,000 to 850,000 distinct CDR3 sequences listed, around 11% were seen once; the top ten hold around 0.51%. V gene TRBV20-1 combines with J gene TRBJ2-7; D remains ambiguous. The TCR was taken from a male donor with ankylosing spondylitis. Sequenced sample: blood, either unsorted or a sorted T cell fraction (not recorded which). CDR3 residues: CSARRRMDEQYF. The CDR3 coding sequence is TGCAGTGCTAGACGGAGAATGGACGAGCAGTACTTC.